Below, 23 T cell receptor beta chains from the same sample are listed, as sequenced in a study of long-term antiretroviral therapy in people with HIV. An immunoSEQ assay, version v3.0, was performed at survey level. Produced via immunoSEQ multiplex PCR; TCRdb's table is partial and in-frame only. The sample lists 20,000 to 25,000 clones, around four fifths occurring once. Sample: unsorted PBMCs, taken 1.6 years after starting antiretroviral therapy. Every receptor here comes from a man between 35 and 55 years old with HIV.

The chain employs TRBV6-5 and TRBJ2-7, with D tentatively TRBD1 or TRBD2 (5 bases each). CDR3 size: 13 residues. Trimming shortened V by 5 bases and J by 0 bases, and 8 bases separated the two germline ends. Germline CDR1 and CDR2: MNHEY and SVGAGI. The CDR3 region is CASSPGSSYEQYF. The CDR3 DNA reads as TGTGCCAGCAGTCCAGGGAGCTCCTACGAGCAGTACTTC.

The CDR3 nucleotides read TGTGCCAGCAGTGTAGCAGGGAATAATTCACCCCTCCACTTT. This sequence encodes CASSVAGNNSPLHF. This chain connects TRBV6-1 to TRBJ1-6; the D gene is possibly TRBD1 (5 bases). Germline V CDR1 and CDR2: MNHNS, SASEGT. The V and J ends lost 4 bases and 5 bases respectively, with 9 bases between them. The CDR3 length is 14 residues.

The chain is built from TRBV28 and TRBJ1-4, with a weak D call TRBD1 (6 bases). Germline V lookup: CDR1 MDHEN, CDR2 SYDVKM. Trimming shortened V by 6 bases and J by 4 bases, and 18 bases separated the two germline ends. The CDR3 contains 16 residues. The CDR3 DNA sequence: TGTGCCAGCAGCCCCACCTCGGACAGTCTTAATGAAAAACTGTTTTTT. The encoded protein is CASSPTSDSLNEKLFF.

V gene TRBV5-8 combines with J gene TRBJ2-3, with D perhaps matching TRBD2 (7 bases). Trimming took off 5 bases at V and 2 bases at J, with 18 bases between the two ends. Germline V gives CDR1 SGHTS, CDR2 YDEGEE. The CDR3 runs 16 residues. This CDR3 reads CASRGRGTEYTDTQYF. The CDR3 region has the DNA TGTGCCAGCAGGGGGAGGGGGACGGAGTACACAGATACGCAGTATTTT.

This clone was counted only a few times. The J gene is TRBJ2-7, the V gene TRBV7-9, with D tentatively TRBD1 or TRBD2 (5 bases each). Trimming stripped 3 bases from V and 7 bases from J, with 19 bases between. The V gene's germline CDR1 is SEHNR and CDR2 FQNEAQ (reference sequence). The CDR3 spans 15 residues. The CDR3 nucleotides read TGTGCCAGCAGCTTGACAGAGGGGAACCTACGGGAGCAGTACTTC. This sequence encodes CASSLTEGNLREQYF.

The chain is built from TRBV18 and TRBJ2-7; 14 nucleotides agree with TRBD2. This CDR3 has 18 residues. Trimming removed 2 bases from V and 0 bases from J; junction bases left unmatched: 6. Per germline, CDR1 KGHSH and CDR2 LQKENI. The CDR3: CASSPGLAGGESSYEQYF. The CDR3 nucleotides are TGTGCCAGCTCACCAGGACTAGCGGGAGGAGAGAGCTCCTACGAGCAGTACTTC.

The chain carries TRBV18 and TRBJ1-1; no reliable D call. Trimming took 3 bases from V and 1 from J, leaving 12 bases between them. This CDR3 region has 15 residues. Germline loops: CDR1 KGHSH, CDR2 LQKENI. The CDR3 bases are TGTGCCAGCTCACCCCTGACCCTAGGGAACACTGAAGCTTTCTTT. Amino acids: CASSPLTLGNTEAFF.

This rearrangement joins TRBV19 to TRBJ2-7, with TRBD1 matching over 10 bases. This CDR3 spans 14 amino acids. CDR1 and CDR2 from the germline V gene are LNHDA and SQIVND (reference sequence). Losses at the gene ends were 3 bases for V and 5 bases for J; bases not matched to a gene: 4. This CDR3 reads CASSIRDRGHEQYF. For the CDR3, the DNA is TGTGCCAGTAGTATTAGGGACAGGGGCCACGAGCAGTACTTC.

The rearrangement links TRBV30 to TRBJ2-3, with no clear D. Germline V gene lookup returns CDR1 GTSNPN and CDR2 SVGIG (reference sequence). The V end lost 6 bases, the J end lost 2 bases, and 9 bases lay between the germline ends. This CDR3 spans 12 amino acids. CDR3 loop: CACKTPTDTQYF. CDR3 nucleotides: TGTGCCTGCAAGACACCCACAGATACGCAGTATTTT.

The gene calls are TRBV11-3 and TRBJ2-3, with D unclear. Trimming cost V 0 bases and J 0 bases, with 7 bases left between them. From germline, CDR1 is SGHNT and CDR2 YENEEA. The CDR3 loop spans 15 amino acids. The CDR3 sequence: CASSLEGSSTDTQYF. In nucleotides, the CDR3 is TGTGCCAGCAGCTTAGAGGGCAGTAGCACAGATACGCAGTATTTT.

V usage is TRBV11-2 and J usage is TRBJ2-2, with 7 nucleotides matching TRBD1. Germline CDR1 is SGHAT and CDR2 is FQNNGV. Unmatched junction bases numbered 1, after V lost 4 bases and J lost 2 bases. CDR3 length: 14 amino acids. The CDR3 coding sequence is TGTGCCAGCAGCTGGGACAGAAACACCGGGGAGCTGTTTTTT. Translation: CASSWDRNTGELFF. Complete variable domain (other parts from reference TRBV11-2 and TRBJ2-2): EAGVAQSPRYKIIEKRQSVAFWCNPISGHATLYWYQQILGQGPKLLIQFQNNGVVDDSQLPKDRFSAERLKGVDSTLKIQPAKLEDSAVYLCASSWDRNTGELFFGEGSRLTVL.

The rearrangement joins TRBV9 to TRBJ1-2; D is uncertain. Germline-derived CDR1 and CDR2 are SGDLS and YYNGEE. Trimming stripped 0 bases from V and 2 bases from J, with 8 bases between. This CDR3 contains 14 residues. The CDR3 DNA follows: TGTGCCAGCAGCGTAGGCTTCGAAAACTATGGCTACACCTTC. The encoded protein is CASSVGFENYGYTF.

The chain uses TRBV5-4 and TRBJ2-6, with D possibly TRBD1 on 6 matching bases. CDR1 SGHNT and CDR2 YYREEE come from the germline V gene (reference sequence). V lost 0 bases and J lost 4, with 23 bases in between. This CDR3 is 20 amino acids long. The CDR3 here is CASSLERGRGSTLGANVLTF. The CDR3 DNA sequence: TGTGCCAGCAGCTTGGAACGCGGTAGGGGGAGCACGTTGGGGGCCAACGTCCTGACTTTC.

The rearrangement uses TRBV2 and TRBJ1-2; D gene unclear. CDR1 and CDR2 (germline): SNHLY, FYNNEI. The CDR3 covers 12 residues. Trimming cost V 1 base and J 8 bases, with 8 bases left between them. The CDR3 DNA reads as TGTGCCAGCAGTGAAGGGCAACACGGCTACACCTTC. Encoded protein: CASSEGQHGYTF.

The CDR3 protein is CASSIWGAYQPQHF. CDR3 bases: TGTGCCAGTAGTATTTGGGGGGCTTATCAGCCCCAGCATTTT. The chain employs TRBV19 and TRBJ1-5; D possibly corresponds to TRBD1 (6 bases). V lost 3 bases and J 5 bases, leaving 11 bases between the germline ends. The germline V gene has CDR1 LNHDA and CDR2 SQIVND (reference sequence). This CDR3 is 14 amino acids long.

The chain joins TRBV11-2 to TRBJ1-6, with D unresolved. The CDR3 contains 16 residues. Germline CDR1 is SGHAT and CDR2 is FQNNGV. Trimming stripped 1 base from V and 7 bases from J, with 14 bases between. CDR3 region: CASSLAPGWTNSPLHF. The DNA for the CDR3 is TGTGCCAGCAGCTTAGCCCCGGGTTGGACCAATTCACCCCTCCACTTT.

The J gene is TRBJ2-7, the V gene TRBV7-9, with TRBD1 matching 8 bases. The CDR3 spans 14 residues. Germline V lookup: CDR1 SEHNR, CDR2 FQNEAQ (reference sequence). V gave up 5 bases and J gave up 4 bases; unmatched junction bases: 7. The CDR3 coding sequence is TGTGCCAGCAGCACAACAGGGACAGGTTACGAGCAGTACTTC. Encoded protein: CASSTTGTGYEQYF.

The chain has TRBV11-2 and TRBJ1-1; no clear D. The germline gives CDR1 SGHAT, CDR2 FQNNGV. V was cut by 7 bases and J by 1 base, with 16 bases left in between. The CDR3 consists of 15 residues. The CDR3 spells CASIDQTVPNTEAFF. The CDR3 coding sequence is TGTGCCAGCATCGATCAGACGGTCCCGAACACTGAAGCTTTCTTT.

The V gene is TRBV19, the J gene TRBJ2-7; 10 bases agree with TRBD2. The CDR3 contains 15 residues. Germline CDR1 reads LNHDA; CDR2 reads SQIVND (reference sequence). Losses at the gene ends were 1 base for V and 1 base for J; bases not matched to a gene: 1. CDR3 sequence reads: CASSIASGGSYEQYF. The CDR3 DNA follows: TGTGCCAGTAGTATAGCTAGCGGGGGATCCTACGAGCAGTACTTC.

The chain employs TRBV7-2 and TRBJ1-5; D is undetermined. V lost 2 bases, J lost 6 bases, and 17 bases lay in between. CDR3 length equals 16 residues. Germline CDR1 is SGHTA and CDR2 is FQGNSA. CDR3 DNA: TGTGCCAGCAGCTTAACTCCTGAAGTCCGGGGTCAGCCCCAGCATTTT. Translated: CASSLTPEVRGQPQHF.

The CDR3 region is CASSPTGGEQYF. CDR3 nucleotides: TGTGCCAGCAGCCCGACAGGGGGCGAGCAGTACTTC. V is TRBV7-9 and J is TRBJ2-5, with TRBD1 matching over 9 bases. The DNA end lines up better with TRBJ2-7; the J call may be wrong. The CDR3 consists of 12 residues. CDR1 is SEHNR, CDR2 FQNEAQ, per germline (reference sequence).

The chain joins TRBV5-1 to TRBJ2-2; D is undetermined. The length of the CDR3 is 14 residues. V gave up 5 bases and J gave up 0 bases, with 8 bases separating them. Germline CDR1 reads SGHRS; CDR2 reads YFSETQ. The CDR3 bases are TGCGCCAGCAGGCAGATGACGAACACCGGGGAGCTGTTTTTT. Encoded protein: CASRQMTNTGELFF.

The rearrangement uses TRBV11-2 and TRBJ2-3; D is unresolved. V was shortened by 0 bases and J by 0 bases, with 7 bases between the two germline ends. The germline V gene encodes CDR1 SGHAT and CDR2 FQNNGV. The CDR3 extends over 15 amino acids. For the CDR3, the DNA is TGTGCCAGCAGCTTAGACATAACTAGCACAGATACGCAGTATTTT. Translation gives CASSLDITSTDTQYF.